This TCR beta chain appears in the sequencing data of a study of T cells in Graves' hyperthyroidism and ophthalmopathy. Researchers took RNA transcripts and amplified the TCR beta CDR3 regions from them. RT-PCR in the first round (using the HTBI primer set) targeted the TCR CDR3. TCRdb reprocessed the multiplex PCR reads via MiXCR and lists one record per CDR3 protein. The sample contains about half a million distinct CDR3 sequences, about 20% of which appear only once. Germline CDR1 SGHRS, CDR2 YFSETQ. The CDR3 extends over 16 amino acids. V lost 1 base and J lost 2; bases outside the gene matches: 2.

The sample taken for sequencing was blood. V usage is TRBV5-1 and J usage is TRBJ2-5, with TRBD2 matching 13 bases. The sequence came from a man aged 18 to 35 with Graves' hyperthyroidism. CDR3 nucleotides: TGCGCCAGCAGCTTGATGGGACTAGCGGGGCAAGAGACCCAGTACTTC. Protein: CASSLMGLAGQETQYF.